This entry describes one T cell receptor beta chain. The data derive from a study of T cell changes during pregnancy in multiple sclerosis. The data were produced by immunoSEQ multiplex PCR, yet TCRdb's version contains in-frame clones alone and is incomplete. The sample shows 83,000 or so clones, about 94% of them seen only once. CDR3 length: 15 amino acids. In germline, CDR1 is SGHTA, CDR2 FQGNSA. V lost 4 bases and J lost 1, with 11 bases in between. V gene TRBV7-2 combines with J gene TRBJ1-3; TRBD1 might be the D (5 bases). This specimen consisted of peripheral blood, obtained after pregnancy. The clonotype comes from a female donor in good health, enrolled as a control in a pregnancy study. Here the CDR3 DNA reads TGTGCCAGCAGCTCAAGACAGCTATCTGGAAACACCATATATTTT. Its translation: CASSSRQLSGNTIYF.